This entry describes one T cell receptor (beta chain). The antigen remains undetermined. The sample comes from a study of vaccination and CD4 T cells after COVID-19. Points from the study as a whole: Reactive clonotype counts went from median about 20 after infection to roughly 40 after vaccination, nonsignificantly.

From germline, CDR1 is SEHNR and CDR2 FQNEAQ (reference sequence). The CDR3 runs to 15 residues. V was shortened by 1 base and J by 1 base, with 9 bases between the two germline ends. Cultured CD4+ T cell DNA underwent sequencing with the Oncomine TCR Beta short-read assay. TCRdb ran MiXCR on the PCR reads and lists one entry per CDR3 protein. Of roughly 12,000 distinct CDR3 sequences listed, 76% were seen once; the top ten hold approximately 10%. Treatment in this sample: roughly 11-day PBMC culture with coronavirus spike peptide pools or control peptides (ViraFEST assay). This chain uses TRBV7-9 with TRBJ2-3; D remains ambiguous. The receptor was isolated from a human donor who had recovered from COVID-19. The source material was CD4+ T cells from blood, cultured in vitro. The chain's CDR3 is CASSLGHEGTDTQYF. In DNA, the CDR3 is TGTGCCAGCAGCTTAGGACACGAGGGCACAGATACGCAGTATTTT.